What follows is one TCR beta chain and its context. No antigen is known for it. CDR1 and CDR2 (germline): SGHTA, FQGNSA. V shed 5 bases and J shed 5 bases, with 13 bases lying between them. This CDR3 has 13 amino acids. The data were taken from a study of human T cells and chemical hapten exposure. TCRdb reprocessed the RACE reads via MiXCR and lists one record per CDR3 protein. The sample holds 350,000 to 450,000 distinct CDR3 sequences, approximately 5.1% seen once. Time point in this sample: pre-sensitization, week 0. Described treatment: therapeutic diphenylcyclopropenone sensitization with weekly scalp DPC. Study-wide results and limits: After DPC sensitization, TCRs above 1 in 1000 frequency showed no change.

The receptor was isolated from a woman aged 45-60 years with alopecia areata. Some clones in this sample may be carry-over from other donors' samples. The sequencing here drew on whole blood, taken in connection with sensitization to the hapten diphenylcyclopropenone (DPC). This chain links TRBV7-2 with TRBJ2-7, with D unclear. The CDR3 DNA sequence: TGTGCCAGCAGCCCCATGACGCGGAACGAGCAGTACTTC. Protein sequence: CASSPMTRNEQYF.